Listed here are 26 T cell receptor beta chains from one sample, sequenced in a study of blood T cell repertoires in COVID-19. The method was immunoSEQ multiplex PCR; TCRdb's version includes in-frame clones alone and lacks a portion of them. The repertoire holds about 340,000 clones, with over 70% as singletons. The material sequenced was peripheral blood. Every receptor here comes from a man aged 30 to 39 with active or convalescent COVID-19.

The chain has TRBV6-5 and TRBJ1-2, with a weak D call TRBD1 (5 bases). This CDR3 region has 14 residues. V was cut by 7 bases and J by 4 bases, with 16 bases left in between. CDR1 and CDR2 (germline): MNHEY, SVGAGI. The CDR3 is CASTPGGDFYGYTF. In DNA form, the CDR3 reads TGTGCCAGCACCCCGGGAGGGGACTTCTATGGCTACACCTTC.

The V gene is TRBV5-5, the J gene TRBJ1-4; perhaps TRBD1 as D (5 bases). CDR1 SGHKS and CDR2 YYEKEE come from the germline V gene (reference sequence). V lost 2 bases to trimming and J lost 7 bases, with 21 bases between them. The CDR3 length is 17 residues. CDR3 in amino acids: CASSFRQPDSLSEKLFF. The CDR3 coding sequence is TGTGCCAGCAGCTTTAGACAGCCTGATTCACTTTCTGAAAAACTGTTTTTT.

The J gene is TRBJ2-7, the V gene TRBV4-1; TRBD1 matches 11 bases. The ends lost 4 bases at V and 2 bases at J; junction bases unmatched: 1. Per germline, CDR1 MGHRA and CDR2 YSYEKL. This CDR3 has 14 amino acids. CDR3 in DNA: TGCGCCAGCAGCCCGGGACAGGGGGCCTACGAGCAGTACTTC. Amino acid sequence: CASSPGQGAYEQYF.

This chain uses TRBV29-1 with TRBJ2-3, with D hard to call. Trimming removed 1 base from V and 2 bases from J, with 10 bases in between. The CDR3 sequence is 14 residues long. From germline, CDR1 is SQVTM and CDR2 ANQGSEA. CDR3 in amino acids: CSVEGAEPTDTQYF. The CDR3 DNA sequence: TGCAGCGTTGAAGGGGCAGAACCCACAGATACGCAGTATTTT.

The V and J genes are TRBV27 and TRBJ2-1; 9 positions agree with TRBD2. CDR1 and CDR2 (germline): MNHEY, SMNVEV (reference sequence). The junction had 3 bases not matched to a gene; V was cut back by 2 bases and J by 1 base. This CDR3 is built from 16 residues. The CDR3 loop reads CASSLSSGGSYNEQFF. The CDR3 DNA sequence: TGTGCCAGCAGTTTAAGTAGCGGGGGTTCCTACAATGAGCAGTTCTTC.

This clone has a handful of counts. CDR3 in amino acids: CASSQVMGQGAPLVYGYTF. The CDR3 nucleotides read TGTGCCAGCAGCCAAGTTATGGGGCAGGGGGCGCCCCTAGTCTATGGCTACACCTTC. This sequence joins TRBV4-2 and TRBJ1-2, with 8 bases aligning to TRBD1. Unmatched junction bases numbered 17, after V lost 1 base and J lost 4 bases. Germline CDR1 is LGHNA and CDR2 is YNFKEQ. CDR3 length equals 19 residues.

This chain uses TRBV11-1 with TRBJ2-7, with 11 bases identical to TRBD2. The J segment lost 7 bases and the V segment lost 3 bases, leaving 5 bases of the junction unmatched. Germline V CDR1 and CDR2: SGHAT, FQDESV (reference sequence). The CDR3 extends over 14 amino acids. CDR3 nucleotides: TGTGCCAGCAGCTTGACTAGCGGGACTATTGAGCAGTACTTC. Protein product: CASSLTSGTIEQYF.

This sequence joins TRBV19 and TRBJ1-1, with 9 bases lining up with TRBD1. Germline lookup yields CDR1 LNHDA and CDR2 SQIVND (reference sequence). This CDR3 is built from 14 residues. J gave up 5 bases and V 7 bases, and 8 bases lay outside the gene matches. DNA of the CDR3: TGTGCCAGTACCCCGGGACAGGGAGAAACTGAAGCTTTCTTT. Translation gives CASTPGQGETEAFF.

V gene TRBV3-1 (or the pseudogene TRBV3-2) combines with J gene TRBJ1-2; D call uncertain. The germline V gene encodes CDR1 LGHDT and CDR2 YNNKEL (reference sequence). This CDR3 contains 14 residues. Trimming left V 0 bases short and J 4 bases short, with 9 bases between. Here the CDR3 reads CASSQDRVAYGYTF. The CDR3 nucleotides read TGTGCCAGCAGCCAAGATCGCGTCGCCTATGGCTACACCTTC.

This chain connects TRBV4-1 to TRBJ1-5; D might be TRBD1 (5 bases). Germline V gene sequence: CDR1 MGHRA, CDR2 YSYEKL. The CDR3 has 15 residues. Trimming took off 0 bases at V and 3 bases at J, with 9 bases between the two ends. CDR3 region: CASSQEGGNNQPQHF. CDR3 DNA: TGCGCCAGCAGCCAAGAGGGGGGGAACAATCAGCCCCAGCATTTT.

The chain links TRBV7-9 to TRBJ1-1; D gene ambiguous. In germline, CDR1 is SEHNR, CDR2 FQNEAQ (reference sequence). The CDR3 sequence is 14 residues long. Between the trimmed V and J ends, which lost 1 base and 7 bases, there was a span of 13 bases. The CDR3 loop is CASSLGLVGDEAFF. DNA of the CDR3: TGTGCCAGCAGCTTAGGTCTGGTCGGGGATGAAGCTTTCTTT. Combining the CDR3 with reference TRBV7-9 and TRBJ1-1 gives the whole variable domain DTGVSQNPRHKITKRGQNVTFRCDPISEHNRLYWYRQTLGQGPEFLTYFQNEAQLEKSRLLSDRFSAERPKGSFSTLEIQRTEQGDSAMYLCASSLGLVGDEAFFGQGTRLTVV.

The V gene is TRBV27, the J gene TRBJ2-7; TRBD2 might be the D (6 bases). Trimming took 6 bases from V and 5 from J, leaving 14 bases between them. From germline, CDR1 is MNHEY and CDR2 SMNVEV (reference sequence). The CDR3 has 13 amino acids. CDR3 residues: CASSPRGNHEQYF. CDR3 DNA: TGTGCCAGCAGCCCCCGCGGGAACCACGAGCAGTACTTC.

The genes are TRBV5-1 and TRBJ1-1; 12 bases are a match to TRBD1. After removal of 0 bases from V and 2 bases from J, the junction contained 2 bases not matched to a gene. Per the germline V gene, CDR1 is SGHRS and CDR2 is YFSETQ. The CDR3 loop spans 16 amino acids. The CDR3 region has the DNA TGCGCCAGCAGCTTGGTGGGACAGGGGGCAAACACTGAAGCTTTCTTT. It is translated as CASSLVGQGANTEAFF.

The chain couples TRBV29-1 to TRBJ2-2, with 13 bases that match TRBD2. Per the germline V gene, CDR1 is SQVTM and CDR2 is ANQGSEA. This CDR3 has 16 residues. V lost 4 bases to trimming and J lost 4 bases; unmatched junction nucleotides: 6. CDR3 nucleotide sequence: TGCAGCGTTGGGGGACTAGCGGGAACCAGCACCGGGGAGCTGTTTTTT. The encoded protein is CSVGGLAGTSTGELFF.

The chain uses TRBV5-1 and TRBJ2-6; 7 bases are a match to TRBD1. The CDR3 covers 17 residues. The V and J ends lost 0 bases and 1 base, in that order; junction bases with no gene match: 4. CDR1 is SGHRS, CDR2 YFSETQ, per germline. The CDR3 DNA reads as TGCGCCAGCAGCTTGGTGGACAGGAGTTCTGGGGCCAACGTCCTGACTTTC. This sequence encodes CASSLVDRSSGANVLTF.

This chain joins TRBV2 and TRBJ2-5; 9 nucleotides align to TRBD2. The J segment lost 1 base and the V segment lost 8 bases, leaving 11 bases of the junction unmatched. Germline V lookup: CDR1 SNHLY, CDR2 FYNNEI. This CDR3 has 16 residues. The CDR3 DNA is TGTGCCAGCGCCCGTGGGGCTAGCGGGACCCAAGAGACCCAGTACTTC. Translating gives CASARGASGTQETQYF.

The V and J genes are TRBV2 and TRBJ1-6; 8 bases map to TRBD1. The CDR3 loop spans 14 amino acids. The V gene end was trimmed by 6 bases and the J gene end by 7 bases; junction bases not matched to a gene: 5. The V gene's germline CDR1 is SNHLY and CDR2 FYNNEI. The CDR3 DNA reads as TGTGCCAGCAGCCGGGACAGGCTAAATTCACCCCTCCACTTT. Its translation: CASSRDRLNSPLHF.

The chain combines TRBV28 with TRBJ1-2, with a possible D match to TRBD1 (5 bases). The CDR3 is made up of 12 amino acids. Germline lookup yields CDR1 MDHEN and CDR2 SYDVKM. V was shortened by 7 bases and J by 8 bases, with 14 bases between the two germline ends. CDR3 DNA: TGTGCCAGCAATCTATCTAGGGGCGGCTACACCTTC. This gives the protein CASNLSRGGYTF.

The chain carries TRBV12-3 or TRBV12-4 and TRBJ1-2, with 7 bases aligning to TRBD1. The CDR3 length is 13 residues. V lost 6 bases and J lost 8; bases outside the gene matches: 9. CDR3 nucleotide sequence: TGTGCCAGCAGCTCCGACAGGGCGATGGGCTACACCTTC. The encoded protein is CASSSDRAMGYTF.

This rearrangement joins TRBV3-1 (or the pseudogene TRBV3-2) to TRBJ1-6; D remains ambiguous. Between the trimmed V and J ends, which lost 6 bases and 6 bases, there was a span of 6 bases. This CDR3 comprises 12 residues. In germline, CDR1 is LGHDT, CDR2 YNNKEL (reference sequence). In nucleotides, the CDR3 is TGTGCCAGCAGTAACACTAATTCACCCCTCCACTTT. This gives the protein CASSNTNSPLHF.

This chain connects TRBV19 to TRBJ2-3; weak D call: TRBD2 (7 bases). Germline CDR1 LNHDA, CDR2 SQIVND (reference sequence). The CDR3 runs to 15 residues. With 1 base removed from V and 3 bases from J, the gap between germline ends came to 11 bases. CDR3 loop: CASSIVRGATDTQYF. The CDR3 bases are TGTGCCAGTAGTATAGTCCGGGGGGCTACAGATACGCAGTATTTT.

In its sample, this clone was seen once. The chain employs TRBV6-1 and TRBJ1-3; D gene uncertain. Germline V lookup: CDR1 MNHNS, CDR2 SASEGT. Trimming took off 1 base at V and 0 bases at J, with 7 bases between the two ends. The CDR3 has 15 amino acids. CDR3 sequence reads: CASSEGTRSGNTIYF. DNA for the CDR3: TGTGCCAGCAGTGAAGGCACTCGCTCTGGAAACACCATATATTTT.

The chain joins TRBV5-4 to TRBJ2-1; TRBD1 agrees at 7 bases. Germline V gives CDR1 SGHNT, CDR2 YYREEE (reference sequence). The CDR3 has 12 residues. Losses at the gene ends were 3 bases for V and 6 bases for J; bases not matched to a gene: 0. The CDR3 nucleotides read TGTGCCAGCAGCTCAGGGGGCAATGAGCAGTTCTTC. It yields the protein CASSSGGNEQFF.

In its sample, this clone was seen once. This sequence joins TRBV19 and TRBJ2-7, with 7 positions matching TRBD2. V trimming: 3 bases; J trimming: 0 bases; junction bases outside the gene matches: 8. CDR3 length: 16 amino acids. The germline gives CDR1 LNHDA, CDR2 SQIVND (reference sequence). The CDR3 sequence: CASSIPTSSGSYEQYF. The CDR3 bases are TGTGCCAGTAGTATTCCGACTAGCTCCGGCTCCTACGAGCAGTACTTC.

The V and J genes are TRBV11-1 and TRBJ2-7; D gene ambiguous. Germline V gene data show CDR1 as SGHAT and CDR2 as FQDESV (reference sequence). V was trimmed by 0 bases and J by 0 bases, leaving 12 bases between them. The CDR3 extends over 16 amino acids. The DNA of the CDR3 is TGTGCCAGCAGCTTAGCGTATACAGCTTACTCCTACGAGCAGTACTTC. Translated, it gives CASSLAYTAYSYEQYF.

V is TRBV12-3 or TRBV12-4 and J is TRBJ1-2, with D perhaps TRBD1 (5 bases). The CDR3 consists of 13 residues. Trimming cost V 5 bases and J 8 bases, with 15 bases left between them. The CDR3 coding sequence is TGTGCCAGCAGTCCCGACAGACAGAGGGGCTACACCTTC. Residues: CASSPDRQRGYTF.